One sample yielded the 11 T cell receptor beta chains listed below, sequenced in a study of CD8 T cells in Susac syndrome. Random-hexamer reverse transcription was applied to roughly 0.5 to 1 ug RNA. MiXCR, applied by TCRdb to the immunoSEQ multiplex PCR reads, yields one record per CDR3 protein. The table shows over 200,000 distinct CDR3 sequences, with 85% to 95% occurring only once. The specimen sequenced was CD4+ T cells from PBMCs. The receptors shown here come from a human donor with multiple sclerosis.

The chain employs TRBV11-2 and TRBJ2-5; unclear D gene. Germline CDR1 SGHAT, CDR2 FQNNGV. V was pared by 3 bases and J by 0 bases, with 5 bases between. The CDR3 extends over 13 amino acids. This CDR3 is CASSFADQETQYF. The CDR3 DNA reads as TGTGCCAGCAGCTTCGCCGACCAAGAGACCCAGTACTTC. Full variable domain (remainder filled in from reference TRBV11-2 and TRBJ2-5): EAGVAQSPRYKIIEKRQSVAFWCNPISGHATLYWYQQILGQGPKLLIQFQNNGVVDDSQLPKDRFSAERLKGVDSTLKIQPAKLEDSAVYLCASSFADQETQYFGPGTRLLVL.

CDR3 nucleotide sequence: TGTGCCTGGAGTGTCGGGAGGGAAGCTGGCTACACCTTC. This sequence encodes CAWSVGREAGYTF. This sequence joins TRBV30 and TRBJ1-2; D call uncertain. There are 13 residues in the CDR3. V was clipped by 0 bases and J by 7 bases, with 12 bases between them. The germline V gene encodes CDR1 GTSNPN and CDR2 SVGIG (reference sequence).

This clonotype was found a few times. The CDR3 protein is CASSEWETQYF. CDR3 sequence (DNA): TGTGCCAGCAGTGAATGGGAGACCCAGTACTTC. This chain links TRBV25-1 with TRBJ2-5; D gene ambiguous. The length of the CDR3 is 11 residues. The ends were cut back, 1 base at V and 5 bases at J, with 2 bases in the middle. Germline loops: CDR1 MGHDK, CDR2 SYGVNS.

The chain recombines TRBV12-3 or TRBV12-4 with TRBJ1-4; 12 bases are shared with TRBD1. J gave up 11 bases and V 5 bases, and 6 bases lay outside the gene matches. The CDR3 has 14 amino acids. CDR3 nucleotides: TGTGCCAGCAGTCCGGGACAGGGGGCTGAGAAACTGTTTTTT. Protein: CASSPGQGAEKLFF.

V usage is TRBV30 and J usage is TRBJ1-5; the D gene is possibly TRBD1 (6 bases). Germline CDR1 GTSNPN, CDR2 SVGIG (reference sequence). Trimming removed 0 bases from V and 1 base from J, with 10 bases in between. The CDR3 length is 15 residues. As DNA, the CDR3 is TGTGCCTGGAGTGTAAGGGGGGGCAGCAATCAGCCCCAGCATTTT. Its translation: CAWSVRGGSNQPQHF.

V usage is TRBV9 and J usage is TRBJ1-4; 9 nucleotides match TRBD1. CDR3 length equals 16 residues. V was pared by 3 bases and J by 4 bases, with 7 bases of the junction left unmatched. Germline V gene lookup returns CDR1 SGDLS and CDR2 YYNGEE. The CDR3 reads CASSARGQGDNEKLFF. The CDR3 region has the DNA TGTGCCAGCAGCGCCCGGGGACAGGGTGATAATGAAAAACTGTTTTTT. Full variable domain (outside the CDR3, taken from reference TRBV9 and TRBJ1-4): DSGVTQTPKHLITATGQRVTLRCSPRSGDLSVYWYQQSLDQGLQFLIQYYNGEERAKGNILERFSAQQFPDLHSELNLSSLELGDSALYFCASSARGQGDNEKLFFGSGTQLSVL.

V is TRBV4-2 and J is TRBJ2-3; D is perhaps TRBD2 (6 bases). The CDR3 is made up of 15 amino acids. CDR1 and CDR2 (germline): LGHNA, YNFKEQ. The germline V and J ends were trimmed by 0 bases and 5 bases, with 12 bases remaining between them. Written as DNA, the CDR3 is TGTGCCAGCAGCCAAGAACGGGGGAAGAGAGATACGCAGTATTTT. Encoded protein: CASSQERGKRDTQYF.

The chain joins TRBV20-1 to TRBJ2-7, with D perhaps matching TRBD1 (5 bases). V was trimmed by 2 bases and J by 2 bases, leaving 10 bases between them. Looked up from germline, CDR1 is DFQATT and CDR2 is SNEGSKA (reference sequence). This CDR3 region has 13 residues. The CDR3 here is CSARQGRTYEQYF. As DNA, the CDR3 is TGCAGTGCTAGACAGGGTCGCACCTACGAGCAGTACTTC.

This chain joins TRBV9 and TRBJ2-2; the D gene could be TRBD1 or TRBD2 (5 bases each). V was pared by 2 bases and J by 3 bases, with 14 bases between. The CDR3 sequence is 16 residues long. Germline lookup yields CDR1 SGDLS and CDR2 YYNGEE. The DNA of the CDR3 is TGTGCCAGCAGCGTGGGGCCCACGGGATACACCGGGGAGCTGTTTTTT. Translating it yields CASSVGPTGYTGELFF.

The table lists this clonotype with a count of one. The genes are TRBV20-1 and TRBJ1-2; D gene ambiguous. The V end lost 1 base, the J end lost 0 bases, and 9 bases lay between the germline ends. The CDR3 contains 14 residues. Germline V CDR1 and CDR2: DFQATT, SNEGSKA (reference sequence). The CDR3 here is CSARGGGSNYGYTF. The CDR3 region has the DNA TGCAGTGCTAGAGGAGGAGGGTCTAACTATGGCTACACCTTC.

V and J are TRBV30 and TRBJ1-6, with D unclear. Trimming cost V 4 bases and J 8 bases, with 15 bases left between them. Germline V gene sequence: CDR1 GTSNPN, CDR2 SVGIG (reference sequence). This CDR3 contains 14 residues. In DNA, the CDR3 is TGTGCCTGGACTGTCAGTCAGCCGGATTCACCCCTCCACTTT. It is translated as CAWTVSQPDSPLHF.